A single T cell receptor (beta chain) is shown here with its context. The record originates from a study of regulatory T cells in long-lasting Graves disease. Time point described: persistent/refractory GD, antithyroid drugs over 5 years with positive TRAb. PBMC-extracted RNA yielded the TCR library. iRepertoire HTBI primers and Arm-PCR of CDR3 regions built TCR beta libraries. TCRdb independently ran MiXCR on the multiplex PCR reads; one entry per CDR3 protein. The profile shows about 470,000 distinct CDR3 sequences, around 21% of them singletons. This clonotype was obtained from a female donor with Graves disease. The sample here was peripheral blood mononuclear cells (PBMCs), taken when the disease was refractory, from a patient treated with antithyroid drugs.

CDR3 sequence (DNA): TGTGCCAGCAGTTTTTCAGGGGTCGAAAAACTGTTTTTT. Its protein product is CASSFSGVEKLFF. V and J are TRBV28 and TRBJ1-4, with D perhaps matching TRBD1 (6 bases). There are 13 residues in the CDR3. Trimming removed 3 bases from V and 8 bases from J, with 10 bases in between. CDR1 and CDR2 (germline): MDHEN, SYDVKM.